The 16 T cell receptor beta chains in this list originate from one sample, sequenced in a study of blood T cell repertoires in COVID-19. Libraries were prepared by immunoSEQ multiplex PCR; TCRdb keeps only in-frame clonotypes and omits some of them. Among about 240,000 clones, roughly nine tenths were seen once, and the ten largest hold more than 8.5%. Input material: peripheral blood. The receptors here all came from a woman aged 45 to 65 with COVID-19, enrolled during active disease.

This clone appeared once. This chain links TRBV19 with TRBJ2-1; TRBD2 matches at 10 bases. Germline V gene data show CDR1 as LNHDA and CDR2 as SQIVND (reference sequence). The V gene end was trimmed by 3 bases and the J gene end by 10 bases; junction bases not matched to a gene: 9. The CDR3 consists of 15 residues. CDR3 nucleotides: TGTGCCAGTAGTATCCCAGCGGGGGGGCCCGGGGAGCAGTTCTTC. Amino acid sequence: CASSIPAGGPGEQFF. The full variable domain, its missing parts supplied by reference TRBV19 and TRBJ2-1, is DGGITQSPKYLFRKEGQNVTLSCEQNLNHDAMYWYRQDPGQGLRLIYYSQIVNDFQKGDIAEGYSVSREKKESFPLTVTSAQKNPTAFYLCASSIPAGGPGEQFFGPGTRLTVL.

The chain couples TRBV7-3 to TRBJ2-1; 7 bases are shared with TRBD1. The ends lost 6 bases at V and 6 bases at J; junction bases unmatched: 14. Per germline, CDR1 SGHTA and CDR2 FQGTGA. The CDR3 runs to 16 residues. CDR3 protein: CASSPQGVARGNEQFF. CDR3 nucleotide sequence: TGTGCCAGCAGTCCCCAGGGGGTAGCGAGGGGCAATGAGCAGTTCTTC.

The chain recombines TRBV5-4 with TRBJ2-1; 12 positions match TRBD2. Looked up from germline, CDR1 is SGHNT and CDR2 is YYREEE (reference sequence). V dropped 3 bases and J dropped 4; count of bases not matched to a gene: 2. The CDR3 extends over 15 amino acids. The CDR3 reads CASSYTSGGYNEQFF. The CDR3 bases are TGTGCCAGCAGCTACACTAGCGGGGGGTACAATGAGCAGTTCTTC.

The genes are TRBV12-5 and TRBJ1-1; 9 bases agree with TRBD1. The CDR3 runs 14 residues. Germline values: CDR1 LGHNT, CDR2 FRNRAP. The V gene end was trimmed by 6 bases and the J gene end by 4 bases; junction bases not matched to a gene: 6. This chain's CDR3 is CASGGQGRGTEAFF. CDR3 coding DNA: TGTGCTAGTGGGGGACAGGGCCGGGGCACTGAAGCTTTCTTT.

The rearrangement uses TRBV15 and TRBJ2-7; TRBD1 aligns across 7 bases. The CDR3 is 14 amino acids. Trimming removed 0 bases from V and 6 bases from J; junction bases left unmatched: 5. In germline, CDR1 is LNHNV, CDR2 YYDKDF (reference sequence). In DNA, the CDR3 is TGTGCCACCAGCAGAGATCTGGCAGGGGGCGAGCAGTACTTC. Residues: CATSRDLAGGEQYF.

This chain connects TRBV28 to TRBJ2-7; a weak D match, TRBD2 (5 bases). Trimming took 4 bases from V and 7 from J, leaving 5 bases between them. CDR1 MDHEN and CDR2 SYDVKM come from the germline V gene. This CDR3 spans 10 amino acids. The DNA of the CDR3 is TGTGCCAGCAGTTCGGGAGAGCAGTACTTC. It is translated as CASSSGEQYF.

The gene calls are TRBV9 and TRBJ2-1; 9 positions agree with TRBD2. The CDR3 is made up of 15 amino acids. With V trimmed by 4 bases and J by 5 bases, 7 bases remained unmatched. Germline-derived CDR1 and CDR2 are SGDLS and YYNGEE. Here the CDR3 DNA reads TGTGCCAGCAGCACCAGCGGGGGGTCTAACAATGAGCAGTTCTTC. Protein product: CASSTSGGSNNEQFF.

V gene TRBV2 combines with J gene TRBJ2-7; D not certain. Trimming left V 3 bases short and J 3 bases short, with 3 bases between. Per the germline V gene, CDR1 is SNHLY and CDR2 is FYNNEI. The CDR3 extends over 11 amino acids. Here the CDR3 reads CASSDSYEQYF. The CDR3 bases are TGTGCCAGCAGTGATAGCTACGAGCAGTACTTC.

The V call is TRBV5-1, the J call TRBJ2-7; TRBD1 matches 8 bases. J was trimmed by 0 bases and V by 1 base; bases with no gene match: 6. Germline CDR1 reads SGHRS; CDR2 reads YFSETQ. The CDR3 totals 16 residues. The chain's CDR3 is CASSLSLGQASYEQYF. The CDR3 DNA sequence: TGCGCCAGCAGCTTGTCCCTGGGACAGGCCTCCTACGAGCAGTACTTC.

This chain joins TRBV4-1 and TRBJ2-5; 7 nucleotides match TRBD1. V lost 5 bases, J lost 3 bases, and 6 bases stayed unmatched. The CDR3 has 14 residues. Germline-derived CDR1 and CDR2 are MGHRA and YSYEKL. CDR3 nucleotide sequence: TGCGCCAGCAGCAACTCCGGGACAGAAGAGACCCAGTACTTC. It encodes CASSNSGTEETQYF.

The chain couples TRBV2 to TRBJ2-1, with D unresolved. The CDR3 extends over 11 amino acids. Trimming took off 5 bases at V and 7 bases at J, with 6 bases between the two ends. CDR1 and CDR2 from the germline V gene are SNHLY and FYNNEI. In nucleotides, the CDR3 is TGTGCCAGCAGTTCCCTGAATGAGCAGTTCTTC. Protein product: CASSSLNEQFF. Complete variable domain (other parts from reference TRBV2 and TRBJ2-1): EPEVTQTPSHQVTQMGQEVILRCVPISNHLYFYWYRQILGQKVEFLVSFYNNEISEKSEIFDDQFSVERPDGSNFTLKIRSTKLEDSAMYFCASSSLNEQFFGPGTRLTVL.

The rearrangement uses TRBV19 and TRBJ2-6; D unclear. The V gene lost 5 bases and the J gene lost 0 bases, with 8 bases spanning the gap. The CDR3 is 15 residues long. CDR1 is LNHDA and CDR2 is SQIVND in the germline V gene (reference sequence). The CDR3 nucleotides read TGTGCCAGTAGTGGGCAGGCCTCTGGGGCCAACGTCCTGACTTTC. This translates into CASSGQASGANVLTF.

The chain combines TRBV3-1 (or the pseudogene TRBV3-2) with TRBJ1-2, with D perhaps matching TRBD1 (5 bases). CDR3 size: 12 residues. Germline lookup yields CDR1 LGHDT and CDR2 YNNKEL (reference sequence). Between the trimmed V and J ends, which lost 1 base and 8 bases, there was a span of 8 bases. The CDR3 spells CASSQAGWGYTF. CDR3 DNA sequence: TGTGCCAGCAGCCAAGCAGGGTGGGGCTACACCTTC.

This chain links TRBV3-1 (or the pseudogene TRBV3-2) with TRBJ1-2, with a tentative D call TRBD1 (6 bases). The CDR3 contains 15 residues. Germline assignment: CDR1 LGHDT and CDR2 YNNKEL (reference sequence). V was trimmed by 0 bases and J by 6 bases, leaving 14 bases between them. CDR3 in DNA: TGTGCCAGCAGCCAAGAAGGAGGGGGGGCCCATGGCTACACCTTC. Its protein is CASSQEGGGAHGYTF.

The chain couples TRBV5-1 to TRBJ1-1; maybe TRBD1 (5 bases). Germline CDR1 is SGHRS and CDR2 is YFSETQ. Deletions cut 0 bases from V and 11 bases from J, with 14 bases between. The CDR3 length is 13 residues. In nucleotides, the CDR3 is TGCGCCAGCAGCTTGGAGACTGGGGCATTGGCTTTCTTT. Translated: CASSLETGALAFF. The complete variable domain, with remaining parts taken from reference TRBV5-1 and TRBJ1-1, reads KAGVTQTPRYLIKTRGQQVTLSCSPISGHRSVSWYQQTPGQGLQFLFEYFSETQRNKGNFPGRFSGRQFSNSRSEMNVSTLELGDSALYLCASSLETGALAFFGQGTRLTVV.

V and J are TRBV11-3 and TRBJ2-7; tentatively, D is TRBD2 (6 bases). V lost 3 bases, J lost 5 bases, and 14 bases lay in between. The CDR3 is 14 amino acids. Per germline, CDR1 SGHNT and CDR2 YENEEA. CDR3 region: CASSFSEGLNEQYF. CDR3 in DNA: TGTGCCAGCAGCTTTTCGGAGGGGCTCAACGAGCAGTACTTC. Variable domain in full (rest from reference TRBV11-3 and TRBJ2-7): EAGVVQSPRYKIIEKKQPVAFWCNPISGHNTLYWYLQNLGQGPELLIRYENEEAVDDSQLPKDRFSAERLKGVDSTLKIQPAELGDSAVYLCASSFSEGLNEQYFGPGTRLTVT.